This passage covers 28 T cell receptor beta chains from one sample sequenced in a study of blood T cell repertoires in COVID-19. Sequenced by immunoSEQ multiplex PCR; TCRdb stores in-frame clones only, minus some. The sample holds over 35,000 clones, approximately 90% seen once. Sequencing was carried out using peripheral blood. These receptors all stem from a man aged 55-75 years with active COVID-19.

The chain combines TRBV6-5 with TRBJ1-6; D might be TRBD1 (6 bases). The CDR3 sequence is 15 residues long. Trimming removed 4 bases from V and 8 bases from J, with 15 bases in between. Germline V gene data show CDR1 as MNHEY and CDR2 as SVGAGI. CDR3 residues: CASSSSQGFHSPLHF. CDR3 nucleotide sequence: TGTGCCAGCAGTTCTTCACAGGGTTTCCATTCACCCCTCCACTTT.

The chain uses TRBV7-2 and TRBJ1-1, with D possibly matching TRBD1 (6 bases). CDR3 length: 14 amino acids. V shed 5 bases and J shed 3 bases, with 13 bases lying between them. Germline loops: CDR1 SGHTA, CDR2 FQGNSA. This chain's CDR3 is CASSQQGVYTEAFF. The CDR3 DNA reads TGTGCCAGCAGCCAACAGGGTGTCTACACTGAAGCTTTCTTT.

This chain connects TRBV19 to TRBJ1-4; 8 bases are shared with TRBD1. The CDR3 extends over 12 amino acids. V trimming: 8 bases; J trimming: 8 bases; junction bases outside the gene matches: 4. CDR1 and CDR2 (germline): LNHDA, SQIVND (reference sequence). CDR3 in DNA: TGTGCCAGTGGACAGGGAAACGAAAAACTGTTTTTT. Translation gives CASGQGNEKLFF.

This clone has only one observation. The V gene is TRBV4-2, the J gene TRBJ1-5, with 11 nucleotides matching TRBD1. V lost 2 bases to trimming and J lost 9 bases; unmatched junction nucleotides: 6. The CDR3 has 15 amino acids. The germline gives CDR1 LGHNA, CDR2 YNFKEQ. The DNA for the CDR3 is TGTGCCAGCAGCCAACTCGGGACAGGGGGACCGCCCCAGCATTTT. It translates to CASSQLGTGGPPQHF.

This clone was counted a single time. The chain couples TRBV11-3 to TRBJ2-2; 8 nucleotides line up with TRBD2. The ends lost 4 bases at V and 5 bases at J; junction bases unmatched: 9. The CDR3 is made up of 16 amino acids. The V gene's germline CDR1 is SGHNT and CDR2 YENEEA. CDR3 in DNA: TGTGCCAGCAGCTCTGGAGGGGCTAGCGGGACCGGGGAGCTGTTTTTT. It codes for CASSSGGASGTGELFF.

The chain is built from TRBV29-1 and TRBJ2-7; D perhaps matches TRBD2 (6 bases). V lost 3 bases and J 2 bases, leaving 14 bases between the germline ends. Germline CDR1 and CDR2: SQVTM and ANQGSEA. The CDR3 length is 14 residues. DNA of the CDR3: TGCAGCGTTGAGTCGGAGGGTCTTACCTACGAGCAGTACTTC. As protein: CSVESEGLTYEQYF.

The chain joins TRBV6-5 to TRBJ2-1; 14 bases match TRBD2. Germline values: CDR1 MNHEY, CDR2 SVGAGI. Trimming took 2 bases from V and 9 from J; bases not matched to a gene: 6. This CDR3 comprises 16 residues. The CDR3 sequence is CASSYLGLAGVGEQFF. In DNA form, the CDR3 reads TGTGCCAGCAGTTACCTGGGACTAGCGGGAGTAGGTGAGCAGTTCTTC.

This clone has more than one count but fewer than ten. This sequence joins TRBV18 and TRBJ2-3; a possible D gene is TRBD1 (6 bases). CDR1 is KGHSH, CDR2 LQKENI, per germline. This CDR3 spans 16 amino acids. V dropped 0 bases and J dropped 0 bases, with 10 bases sitting between them. The CDR3: CASSPPRGGSTDTQYF. CDR3 nucleotide sequence: TGTGCCAGCTCACCACCGAGAGGGGGTAGCACAGATACGCAGTATTTT.

The genes are TRBV3-1 (or the pseudogene TRBV3-2) and TRBJ2-5; 7 nucleotides align to TRBD1. V lost 7 bases, J lost 5 bases, and 10 bases stayed unmatched. CDR1 LGHDT and CDR2 YNNKEL come from the germline V gene (reference sequence). The CDR3 sequence is 14 residues long. Here the CDR3 reads CASTPTGARETQYF. CDR3 bases: TGTGCCAGCACCCCTACAGGGGCGCGGGAGACCCAGTACTTC.

This sequence joins TRBV18 and TRBJ2-3, with 8 bases lining up with TRBD2. The V gene end was trimmed by 0 bases and the J gene end by 3 bases; junction bases not matched to a gene: 2. Per germline, CDR1 KGHSH and CDR2 LQKENI. The CDR3 extends over 15 amino acids. CDR3 coding DNA: TGTGCCAGCTCACCACCAGCGGGAGTTACAGATACGCAGTATTTT. This translates into CASSPPAGVTDTQYF.

This clone was counted only a few times. The V gene is TRBV10-1, the J gene TRBJ1-1; perhaps TRBD1 as D (5 bases). This CDR3 region has 15 residues. CDR1 and CDR2 (germline): WNHNN, SYGVQD (reference sequence). Trimming pared 8 bases from V and 1 base from J, leaving 17 bases between. As DNA, the CDR3 is TGCGCCAGCGAACATCGGCAGGGCAGGAACACTGAAGCTTTCTTT. It yields the protein CASEHRQGRNTEAFF.

The chain employs TRBV3-1 (or the pseudogene TRBV3-2) and TRBJ2-2; no definite D call. Trimming removed 1 base from V and 1 base from J, with 10 bases in between. Germline values: CDR1 LGHDT, CDR2 YNNKEL (reference sequence). The CDR3 totals 16 residues. CDR3 nucleotide sequence: TGTGCCAGCAGCCAAGTCGGGTATCTGAACACCGGGGAGCTGTTTTTT. This translates into CASSQVGYLNTGELFF.

The CDR3 DNA sequence: TGTGCCAGCAGCCCCCGAGATGTCTACGAGCAGTACTTC. Residues: CASSPRDVYEQYF. The J gene is TRBJ2-7, the V gene TRBV7-6; D call uncertain. The germline V gene encodes CDR1 SGHVS and CDR2 FNYEAQ. The germline V and J ends were trimmed by 5 bases and 3 bases, with 11 bases remaining between them. This CDR3 comprises 13 residues. The whole variable domain, filled in from reference TRBV7-6 and TRBJ2-7, reads GAGVSQSPRYKVTKRGQDVALRCDPISGHVSLYWYRQALGQGPEFLTYFNYEAQQDKSGLPNDRFSAERPEGSISTLTIQRTEQRDSAMYRCASSPRDVYEQYFGPGTRLTVT.

The rearrangement uses TRBV25-1 and TRBJ2-7; 9 bases line up with TRBD2. The germline V gene has CDR1 MGHDK and CDR2 SYGVNS. CDR3 size: 16 residues. V trimming: 1 base; J trimming: 5 bases; junction bases outside the gene matches: 9. The DNA for the CDR3 is TGTGCCAGCAGTGAATCGCGGGCTAGCGGGACTCACGAGCAGTACTTC. Protein product: CASSESRASGTHEQYF.

V gene TRBV4-2 combines with J gene TRBJ2-2, with 13 bases lining up with TRBD2. CDR3 size: 17 residues. Unmatched junction bases numbered 4, after V lost 4 bases and J lost 2 bases. Germline V gene lookup returns CDR1 LGHNA and CDR2 YNFKEQ. The CDR3 region has the DNA TGTGCCAGCAGCCCGCGACTAGCGGGAGGCAACACCGGGGAGCTGTTTTTT. This encodes CASSPRLAGGNTGELFF.

The genes are TRBV12-5 and TRBJ2-1; D is uncertain. The V end was cut by 0 bases, the J end by 8 bases, with 11 bases between. The CDR3 length is 14 residues. The V gene's germline CDR1 is LGHNT and CDR2 FRNRAP. CDR3 sequence: CASGLVPLQDEQFF. CDR3 nucleotide sequence: TGTGCTAGTGGTTTGGTACCCCTTCAGGATGAGCAGTTCTTC.

The chain carries TRBV2 and TRBJ1-1; no clear D. Trimming stripped 6 bases from V and 8 bases from J, with 7 bases between. Germline CDR1 SNHLY, CDR2 FYNNEI. CDR3 size: 10 residues. The chain's CDR3 is CASRVAEAFF. DNA for the CDR3: TGTGCCAGCAGGGTGGCAGAAGCTTTCTTT.

The V and J genes are TRBV15 and TRBJ2-1, with 7 nucleotides matching TRBD1. J gave up 6 bases and V 8 bases, and 7 bases lay outside the gene matches. Germline V gene data show CDR1 as LNHNV and CDR2 as YYDKDF (reference sequence). The CDR3 consists of 13 residues. As DNA, the CDR3 is TGTGCCACCGGGACAGACCTATCCAATGAGCAGTTCTTC. It translates to CATGTDLSNEQFF.

The V call is TRBV19, the J call TRBJ2-1, with 9 nucleotides matching TRBD2. The CDR3 is 15 amino acids. J was trimmed by 5 bases and V by 8 bases; bases with no gene match: 10. Germline lookup yields CDR1 LNHDA and CDR2 SQIVND (reference sequence). CDR3 residues: CASGRAGGRNNEQFF. CDR3 coding DNA: TGTGCCAGTGGGAGAGCGGGAGGAAGGAACAATGAGCAGTTCTTC.

CDR3 nucleotides: TGTGCCAGCAGTGAAGCCCCTTGGAGCTCCTATAATTCACCCCTCCACTTT. Protein sequence: CASSEAPWSSYNSPLHF. The chain combines TRBV6-1 with TRBJ1-6; D ambiguous. The V gene lost 0 bases and the J gene lost 0 bases, with 9 bases spanning the gap. The germline gives CDR1 MNHNS, CDR2 SASEGT. CDR3 size: 17 residues.

V and J are TRBV19 and TRBJ2-4, with TRBD2 identical over 15 bases. The V gene's germline CDR1 is LNHDA and CDR2 SQIVND (reference sequence). The CDR3 covers 17 residues. J gave up 6 bases and V 0 bases, and 3 bases lay outside the gene matches. CDR3 loop: CASSIEQGLAGGNIQYF. In nucleotides, the CDR3 is TGTGCCAGTAGTATAGAACAGGGACTAGCGGGGGGAAACATTCAGTACTTC.

As to this clone: The junction shows a germline mismatch at one end, possibly a read error. The V gene is TRBV20-1, the J gene TRBJ2-7; a possible D gene is TRBD2 (7 bases). The CDR3 is made up of 11 amino acids. CDR1 and CDR2 from the germline V gene are DFQATT and SNEGSKA (reference sequence). The CDR3 loop reads CSARGGGEQYF. Written as DNA, the CDR3 is TGCAGTGCGAGAGGGGGGGGCGAGCAGTACTTC.

This clone was detected once. V gene TRBV10-3 combines with J gene TRBJ2-2, with 10 nucleotides matching TRBD2. Germline-derived CDR1 and CDR2 are ENHRY and SYGVKD. CDR3 length equals 17 residues. V dropped 10 bases and J dropped 5; count of bases not matched to a gene: 16. CDR3 bases: TGTGCCACAGCAAGAGCGGGAGGGCCGTTAGAGACCGGGGAGCTGTTTTTT. Its protein product is CATARAGGPLETGELFF.

This clone was seen just once. This sequence joins TRBV7-2 and TRBJ2-7; 8 bases line up with TRBD1. This CDR3 is built from 14 residues. The trim removed 3 bases at V and 0 bases at J, leaving 1 base unmatched. Germline V gene sequence: CDR1 SGHTA, CDR2 FQGNSA. The chain's CDR3 is CASSLGQVSYEQYF. Here the CDR3 DNA reads TGTGCCAGCAGCTTGGGACAGGTCTCCTACGAGCAGTACTTC.

The chain has TRBV19 and TRBJ1-2, with D perhaps TRBD1 (5 bases). Per germline, CDR1 LNHDA and CDR2 SQIVND (reference sequence). There are 13 residues in the CDR3. V dropped 2 bases and J dropped 7 bases, with 11 bases sitting between them. CDR3: CASSISGAGGYTF. The CDR3, as DNA: TGTGCCAGTAGTATAAGCGGGGCAGGTGGCTACACCTTC.

The genes are TRBV7-2 and TRBJ2-3; 9 bases line up with TRBD2. CDR1 and CDR2 (germline): SGHTA, FQGNSA. Germline trimming cut 4 bases from V and 4 bases from J; bases unmatched to any gene: 9. The CDR3 runs to 16 residues. The CDR3 DNA reads TGTGCCAGCAGCTCCTTAGCGGGAGCGGGCGCAGATACGCAGTATTTT. This encodes CASSSLAGAGADTQYF.

The chain joins TRBV5-1 to TRBJ2-7; D call uncertain. The germline V gene has CDR1 SGHRS and CDR2 YFSETQ. The CDR3 is 11 amino acids. Trimming left V 0 bases short and J 6 bases short, with 4 bases between. The CDR3 bases are TGCGCCAGCAGCTTGGGTCTCGAGCAGTACTTC. Translation gives CASSLGLEQYF.

The genes are TRBV7-9 and TRBJ2-7, with D perhaps TRBD1 (5 bases). The CDR3 runs 19 residues. From germline, CDR1 is SEHNR and CDR2 FQNEAQ (reference sequence). The V gene lost 5 bases and the J gene lost 3 bases, with 29 bases spanning the gap. This CDR3 reads CASSTQARGRQPRIYEQYF. In DNA form, the CDR3 reads TGTGCCAGCAGCACACAAGCAAGGGGTCGGCAGCCTAGGATCTACGAGCAGTACTTC.